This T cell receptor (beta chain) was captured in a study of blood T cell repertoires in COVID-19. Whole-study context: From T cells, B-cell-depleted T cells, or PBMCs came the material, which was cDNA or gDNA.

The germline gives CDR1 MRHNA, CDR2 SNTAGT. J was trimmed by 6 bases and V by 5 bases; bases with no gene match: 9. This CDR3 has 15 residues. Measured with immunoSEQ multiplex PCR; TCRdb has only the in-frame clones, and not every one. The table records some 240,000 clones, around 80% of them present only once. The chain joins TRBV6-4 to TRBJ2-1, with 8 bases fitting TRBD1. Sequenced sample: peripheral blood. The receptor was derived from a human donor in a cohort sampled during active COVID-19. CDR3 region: CASSLDRGSGNEQFF. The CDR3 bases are TGTGCCAGCAGTTTAGACAGGGGATCGGGCAATGAGCAGTTCTTC.